What follows are 8 T cell receptor beta chains derived from one specimen sequenced in a study of PD-1 blockade in classical Hodgkin lymphoma. As for time point: cycle 4 day 1 (C4D1), after less than 7 weeks of nivolumab. Each of the patients experienced relapse following autologous stem cell transplantation, and their brentuximab vedotin exposure differed. Purification of CD4+ T cells from thawed PBMCs was performed via magnetic negative selection. Here immunoSEQ multiplex PCR was the method, and the copy in TCRdb shows in-frame clones only, minus some. The sample holds about 9,700 clones, around 72% seen once. This material consisted of CD4+ T cells from blood, taken before the fourth cycle of nivolumab. The receptors stem from a human donor with classical Hodgkin lymphoma.

The chain recombines TRBV6-1 with TRBJ1-2; D unclear. Trimming removed 0 bases from V and 0 bases from J, with 17 bases in between. This CDR3 is 18 amino acids long. Germline assignment: CDR1 MNHNS and CDR2 SASEGT. The CDR3 DNA is TGTGCCAGCAGTGAAGCGCTATTTAAGTCAGGCACTAACTATGGCTACACCTTC. Translated, it gives CASSEALFKSGTNYGYTF.

This clone has only a few counts. The J gene is TRBJ1-1, the V gene TRBV7-9, with TRBD1 matching 7 bases. V lost 4 bases to trimming and J lost 1 base; unmatched junction nucleotides: 3. This CDR3 is built from 14 residues. CDR1 is SEHNR and CDR2 is FQNEAQ in the germline V gene (reference sequence). CDR3 in amino acids: CASSSQGGNTEAFF. The CDR3 coding sequence is TGTGCCAGCAGCTCCCAGGGGGGGAACACTGAAGCTTTCTTT.

This clone turned up a few times. The rearrangement joins TRBV5-1 to TRBJ2-7; TRBD2 matches 8 bases. The ends lost 7 bases at V and 6 bases at J; junction bases unmatched: 9. Germline V gene lookup returns CDR1 SGHRS and CDR2 YFSETQ. The CDR3 has 13 residues. This chain's CDR3 is CASPGGGWGEQYV. The DNA for the CDR3 is TGCGCCAGCCCCGGGGGGGGTTGGGGCGAGCAGTACGTC.

This clone was found a few times. J is TRBJ2-7 and V is TRBV7-2; D perhaps matches TRBD2 (5 bases). The CDR3 sequence is 13 residues long. Germline-derived CDR1 and CDR2 are SGHTA and FQGNSA. Trimming took 5 bases from V and 5 from J, leaving 13 bases between them. The CDR3 protein is CASSPRGGNEQYF. The CDR3 region has the DNA TGTGCCAGCAGCCCCCGAGGAGGAAACGAGCAGTACTTC.

The chain carries TRBV2 and TRBJ2-5, with a possible D match to TRBD2 (5 bases). Per the germline V gene, CDR1 is SNHLY and CDR2 is FYNNEI. Trimming shortened V by 4 bases and J by 2 bases, and 11 bases separated the two germline ends. The length of the CDR3 is 14 residues. The CDR3 here is CASSGLMTQETQYF. The CDR3 nucleotides are TGTGCCAGCAGTGGACTAATGACACAAGAGACCCAGTACTTC. The complete variable domain, with remaining parts taken from reference TRBV2 and TRBJ2-5, reads EPEVTQTPSHQVTQMGQEVILRCVPISNHLYFYWYRQILGQKVEFLVSFYNNEISEKSEIFDDQFSVERPDGSNFTLKIRSTKLEDSAMYFCASSGLMTQETQYFGPGTRLLVL.

V gene TRBV7-2 combines with J gene TRBJ2-1; no firm D call. The CDR3 consists of 12 residues. V lost 4 bases, J lost 4 bases, and 5 bases lay in between. In germline, CDR1 is SGHTA, CDR2 FQGNSA. CDR3 loop: CASSSGYNEQFF. In nucleotides, the CDR3 is TGTGCCAGCAGCTCTGGATACAATGAGCAGTTCTTC.

In the case of this clone: Because the CDR3's place on the DNA is in doubt, the DNA is left out and the CDR3 is given as listed by TCRdb. V gene TRBV6-5 combines with J gene TRBJ1-1; TRBD1, the table's D call, was not compared with the DNA. Per germline, CDR1 MNHEY and CDR2 SVGAGI. The CDR3 is 14 residues long, counting both termini. CDR3 protein: CASSTSTANTEAFF.

The J gene is TRBJ1-1, the V gene TRBV6-5; 7 bases line up with TRBD1. Germline CDR1 and CDR2: MNHEY and SVGAGI. J gave up 5 bases and V 6 bases, and 9 bases lay outside the gene matches. This CDR3 spans 14 amino acids. DNA for the CDR3: TGTGCCAGCAGGGTGACAGGGATGGGGACTGAAGCTTTCTTT. Protein sequence: CASRVTGMGTEAFF.